Below, 4 T cell receptor beta chains from the same sample are listed, as sequenced in a study of CD8 T cells in ankylosing spondylitis. Study-wide results and caveats: A TCR beta motif of eight highly homologous variants appeared characteristic of ankylosing spondylitis blood.

Their antigens remain unidentified. TCRdb used MiXCR to reprocess the 5' RACE reads, holding one entry per CDR3 protein. The table lists under 450,000 distinct CDR3 sequences, 17% of them singletons. Input material: blood, either unsorted or a sorted T cell fraction (not recorded which). The receptors here all came from a male donor with ankylosing spondylitis.

J is TRBJ2-2 and V is TRBV27; no clear D. V was cut by 4 bases and J by 3 bases, with 9 bases left in between. Germline V CDR1 and CDR2: MNHEY, SMNVEV (reference sequence). The CDR3 covers 14 residues. The CDR3 sequence is CASSSTDHTGELFF. The DNA for the CDR3 is TGTGCCAGCAGTTCCACGGACCACACCGGGGAGCTGTTTTTT.

The chain combines TRBV24-1 with TRBJ2-1, with D possibly being TRBD2 (5 bases). CDR3 length: 12 amino acids. Germline CDR1 and CDR2: KGHDR and SFDVKD. V was shortened by 5 bases and J by 9 bases, with 10 bases between the two germline ends. For the CDR3, the DNA is TGTGCCACCAGTGGGGATAGCGCTGAGCAGTTCTTC. The encoded protein is CATSGDSAEQFF.

This chain joins TRBV30 and TRBJ2-2; D gene ambiguous. This CDR3 region has 14 residues. V was pared by 3 bases and J by 3 bases, with 11 bases between. The germline V gene encodes CDR1 GTSNPN and CDR2 SVGIG (reference sequence). CDR3 DNA sequence: TGTGCCTGGAGAGGCGTAGCTGACACCGGGGAGCTGTTTTTT. It encodes CAWRGVADTGELFF.

This clonotype was counted a few times. This chain joins TRBV12-3 or TRBV12-4 and TRBJ1-2, with TRBD1 matching over 7 bases. The trim removed 7 bases at V and 3 bases at J, leaving 8 bases unmatched. The CDR3 sequence is 14 residues long. For the CDR3, the DNA is TGTGCCAGCACCCTTTCAGGGGGACACTATGGCTACACCTTC. Residues: CASTLSGGHYGYTF.